These 26 T cell receptor beta chains were all obtained from the same sample, sequenced in a study of shared clonotypes between healthy human individuals. The data were produced by immunoSEQ multiplex PCR, yet TCRdb's version contains in-frame clones alone and is incomplete. Of around 2.5 million clones listed, roughly 93% are singletons. The sample was naive CD4+ T cells from PBMCs. The sample's subset: CD45RA+ positively selected. Receptors were obtained from a man between 18 and 29 years old in good health. Some clones in this sample may be carry-over from other donors' samples.

This clone appeared a single time. V usage is TRBV5-1 and J usage is TRBJ2-3, with TRBD1 identical over 11 bases. This CDR3 is built from 15 residues. V gave up 3 bases and J gave up 4 bases; unmatched junction bases: 4. CDR1 is SGHRS, CDR2 YFSETQ, per germline. CDR3 bases: TGCGCCAGCAGCTCTGGACAGGGGGCCCCAGATACGCAGTATTTT. Amino acids: CASSSGQGAPDTQYF.

This sequence joins TRBV27 and TRBJ2-4, with TRBD2 identical over 9 bases. Trimming took 4 bases from V and 3 from J; bases not matched to a gene: 4. Germline lookup yields CDR1 MNHEY and CDR2 SMNVEV (reference sequence). There are 15 residues in the CDR3. The CDR3 DNA reads as TGTGCCAGCAGTTACGAAGCGGGAGGCAAAAACATTCAGTACTTC. It codes for CASSYEAGGKNIQYF.

The chain carries TRBV2 and TRBJ2-5; TRBD1 matches 8 bases. There are 12 residues in the CDR3. J lost 5 bases, V lost 10 bases, and 6 bases had no gene match. Germline V lookup: CDR1 SNHLY, CDR2 FYNNEI. CDR3: CATTGGWETQYF. Written as DNA, the CDR3 is TGTGCCACTACAGGGGGATGGGAGACCCAGTACTTC.

V and J are TRBV7-2 and TRBJ2-3, with a tentative D call TRBD2 (6 bases). V lost 0 bases to trimming and J lost 0 bases, with 7 bases between them. Germline-derived CDR1 and CDR2 are SGHTA and FQGNSA. The CDR3 sequence is 15 residues long. The chain's CDR3 is CASSLAAGSTDTQYF. The CDR3 nucleotides read TGTGCCAGCAGCTTAGCGGCGGGGAGCACAGATACGCAGTATTTT.

The chain carries TRBV7-9 and TRBJ2-1; D gene ambiguous. V was pared by 4 bases and J by 12 bases, with 19 bases between. This CDR3 comprises 14 residues. Germline CDR1 is SEHNR and CDR2 is FQNEAQ (reference sequence). In nucleotides, the CDR3 is TGTGCCAGCAGCTCGGGCCCTGTGCCCTGGGGGCAGTTCTTC. Translation gives CASSSGPVPWGQFF.

The chain carries TRBV11-1 and TRBJ2-1; D assignment may be TRBD1 or TRBD2 (5 bases each). This CDR3 has 12 residues. Trimming left V 5 bases short and J 14 bases short, with 16 bases between. Germline CDR1 and CDR2: SGHAT and FQDESV (reference sequence). CDR3 coding DNA: TGTGCCAGCAGCCCGTTGGGGGAGAAGAAGTTCTTC. Protein product: CASSPLGEKKFF.

This clone was detected once. The gene calls are TRBV30 and TRBJ2-5; D remains ambiguous. V lost 1 base and J 5 bases, leaving 8 bases between the germline ends. The CDR3 sequence is 12 residues long. CDR1 and CDR2 from the germline V gene are GTSNPN and SVGIG (reference sequence). CDR3 protein: CAWSGGRETQYF. CDR3 nucleotides: TGTGCCTGGAGTGGTGGGCGGGAGACCCAGTACTTC.

V and J are TRBV20-1 and TRBJ2-7; unclear D gene. Between the trimmed V and J ends, which lost 6 bases and 3 bases, there was a span of 9 bases. The germline gives CDR1 DFQATT, CDR2 SNEGSKA (reference sequence). The CDR3 is made up of 11 amino acids. The CDR3 DNA is TGCAGTGCGAACAGAAACTACGAGCAGTACTTC. This codes for CSANRNYEQYF.

This chain joins TRBV27 and TRBJ1-1, with 7 bases aligning to TRBD1. Germline-derived CDR1 and CDR2 are MNHEY and SMNVEV (reference sequence). The length of the CDR3 is 16 residues. The J segment lost 4 bases and the V segment lost 5 bases, leaving 13 bases of the junction unmatched. The CDR3 spells CASSTARQGARTEAFF. The CDR3 coding sequence is TGTGCCAGCAGTACCGCTAGACAGGGCGCTCGCACTGAAGCTTTCTTT.

The chain has TRBV28 and TRBJ1-2; TRBD1 matches at 7 bases. The junction had 12 bases not matched to a gene; V was cut back by 4 bases and J by 1 base. Germline lookup yields CDR1 MDHEN and CDR2 SYDVKM. The CDR3 is made up of 17 amino acids. The CDR3 coding sequence is TGTGCCAGCAGTTATGGGGGACAGTACTCTTTTAACTATGGCTACACCTTC. Translation gives CASSYGGQYSFNYGYTF.

This rearrangement joins TRBV9 to TRBJ2-7; D is unresolved. Trimming shortened V by 4 bases and J by 0 bases, and 11 bases separated the two germline ends. The V gene's germline CDR1 is SGDLS and CDR2 YYNGEE. This CDR3 has 14 amino acids. CDR3 sequence: CASSTTPSSYEQYF. The CDR3 DNA follows: TGTGCCAGCAGCACAACTCCTAGCTCCTACGAGCAGTACTTC.

The V and J genes are TRBV19 and TRBJ1-2, with 7 positions matching TRBD1. Trimming removed 3 bases from V and 3 bases from J; junction bases left unmatched: 4. CDR3 size: 14 residues. The germline V gene has CDR1 LNHDA and CDR2 SQIVND (reference sequence). CDR3: CASSIRDSYYGYTF. The CDR3 nucleotides read TGTGCCAGTAGTATCCGGGACAGCTACTATGGCTACACCTTC. Full variable domain (rest looked up from reference TRBV19 and TRBJ1-2): DGGITQSPKYLFRKEGQNVTLSCEQNLNHDAMYWYRQDPGQGLRLIYYSQIVNDFQKGDIAEGYSVSREKKESFPLTVTSAQKNPTAFYLCASSIRDSYYGYTFGSGTRLTVV.

The chain recombines TRBV6-6 with TRBJ1-5; D is undetermined. CDR3 length: 14 amino acids. The V gene lost 8 bases and the J gene lost 5 bases, with 16 bases spanning the gap. Germline V lookup: CDR1 MNHNY, CDR2 SVGAGI (reference sequence). Written as DNA, the CDR3 is TGTGCCAGCTCGGGGTCACAACGGGATCAGCCCCAGCATTTT. Its protein product is CASSGSQRDQPQHF.

This chain joins TRBV9 and TRBJ1-5; TRBD1 aligns across 9 bases. The CDR3 loop spans 14 amino acids. In germline, CDR1 is SGDLS, CDR2 YYNGEE. V was clipped by 3 bases and J by 7 bases; unmatched bases: 5. The CDR3 nucleotides are TGTGCCAGCAGCGGTACAGGGGGCGACCAGCCCCAGCATTTT. Its protein is CASSGTGGDQPQHF.

A note on this clone: In this CDR3 the conserved last residue, phenylalanine or tryptophan, is missing, so a read error is likely. The CDR3 loop is CASSGTVSNQPQHL. DNA for the CDR3: TGTGCCAGCAGCGGGACAGTTAGCAATCAGCCCCAGCATCTT. The chain carries TRBV9 and TRBJ1-5, with D tentatively TRBD1 (6 bases). Trimming removed 3 bases from V and 0 bases from J, with 7 bases in between. The CDR3 loop spans 14 amino acids. Per the germline V gene, CDR1 is SGDLS and CDR2 is YYNGEE.

V usage is TRBV25-1 and J usage is TRBJ1-1; no firm D call. The CDR3 length is 11 residues. Per the germline V gene, CDR1 is MGHDK and CDR2 is SYGVNS. Trimming left V 8 bases short and J 1 base short, with 5 bases between. DNA for the CDR3: TGTGCCAGCGGCGAGAACACTGAAGCTTTCTTT. It translates to CASGENTEAFF.

The chain has TRBV5-1 and TRBJ2-1; D is perhaps TRBD2 (6 bases). Germline-derived CDR1 and CDR2 are SGHRS and YFSETQ. Trimming left V 4 bases short and J 2 bases short, with 13 bases between. This CDR3 has 15 residues. In nucleotides, the CDR3 is TGCGCCAGCAGCCGGGACTCGCAACCCTACAATGAGCAGTTCTTC. It codes for CASSRDSQPYNEQFF.

The V and J genes are TRBV15 and TRBJ2-5; 12 nucleotides match TRBD2. CDR1 is LNHNV and CDR2 is YYDKDF in the germline V gene (reference sequence). The J segment lost 4 bases and the V segment lost 1 base, leaving 7 bases of the junction unmatched. The CDR3 contains 17 residues. CDR3 DNA sequence: TGTGCCACCAGCAGAGTAGCTAGCGGGAGGGCCCGAGAGACCCAGTACTTC. Its protein product is CATSRVASGRARETQYF.

V gene TRBV6-1 combines with J gene TRBJ1-2; 8 bases map to TRBD1. Per the germline V gene, CDR1 is MNHNS and CDR2 is SASEGT. The CDR3 spans 13 residues. V lost 5 bases and J lost 4; bases outside the gene matches: 3. CDR3 sequence (DNA): TGTGCCAGCAGTTGGGACAGGAGCTATGGCTACACCTTC. Its protein product is CASSWDRSYGYTF.

The gene calls are TRBV4-1 and TRBJ1-4; 10 bases map to TRBD1. This CDR3 comprises 17 residues. Germline V gene sequence: CDR1 MGHRA, CDR2 YSYEKL. The V segment lost 1 base and the J segment 4 bases; nucleotides outside the gene matches: 6. The CDR3, as DNA: TGCGCCAGCAGCCAAGGACAGGGGGCGGTCCATAATGAAAAACTGTTTTTT. It yields the protein CASSQGQGAVHNEKLFF.

The CDR3 spells CASREQGLNSPLHF. The CDR3 nucleotides are TGTGCCAGCAGGGAACAGGGGTTGAATTCACCCCTCCACTTT. The chain carries TRBV6-5 and TRBJ1-6; TRBD1 agrees at 7 bases. With 6 bases clipped from V and 7 bases from J, the junction kept 6 bases outside the gene matches. Per germline, CDR1 MNHEY and CDR2 SVGAGI. This CDR3 is built from 14 residues.

The chain employs TRBV25-1 and TRBJ2-1; no clear D. Trimming left V 3 bases short and J 7 bases short, with 10 bases between. This CDR3 has 13 amino acids. The germline gives CDR1 MGHDK, CDR2 SYGVNS. CDR3 residues: CASSDQVPNEQFF. CDR3 bases: TGTGCCAGCAGTGATCAGGTTCCGAATGAGCAGTTCTTC.

This CDR3 is CASGHLYNEQFF. The CDR3 DNA reads TGTGCCAGCGGACACCTATACAATGAGCAGTTCTTC. The rearrangement joins TRBV10-3 to TRBJ2-1; D possibly corresponds to TRBD1 (5 bases). The CDR3 runs to 12 residues. The V gene lost 10 bases and the J gene lost 4 bases, with 11 bases spanning the gap. Germline-derived CDR1 and CDR2 are ENHRY and SYGVKD.

This chain uses TRBV7-3 with TRBJ2-7; 9 bases map to TRBD2. Germline loops: CDR1 SGHTA, CDR2 FQGTGA. The CDR3 covers 15 residues. V shed 5 bases, J shed 2 bases, and the junction held 7 bases outside the gene matches. As DNA, the CDR3 is TGTGCCAGCAGCCCTACTAGCGGGCGCGCCTACGAGCAGTACTTC. Translated, it gives CASSPTSGRAYEQYF.

This chain uses TRBV5-1 with TRBJ2-5; no clear D gene. The CDR3 contains 14 residues. With 5 bases removed from V and 3 bases from J, the gap between germline ends came to 14 bases. CDR1 and CDR2 (germline): SGHRS, YFSETQ. The CDR3 here is CASSYMWQEETQYF. CDR3 nucleotide sequence: TGCGCCAGCAGTTATATGTGGCAGGAAGAGACCCAGTACTTC.

The J gene is TRBJ1-1, the V gene TRBV27; 7 nucleotides agree with TRBD1. The CDR3 contains 17 residues. CDR1 and CDR2 from the germline V gene are MNHEY and SMNVEV (reference sequence). V lost 6 bases, J lost 5 bases, and 18 bases stayed unmatched. The chain's CDR3 is CASRGSEGARAGTEAFF. The CDR3 region has the DNA TGTGCCAGCAGGGGATCCGAGGGGGCGCGGGCGGGGACTGAAGCTTTCTTT.